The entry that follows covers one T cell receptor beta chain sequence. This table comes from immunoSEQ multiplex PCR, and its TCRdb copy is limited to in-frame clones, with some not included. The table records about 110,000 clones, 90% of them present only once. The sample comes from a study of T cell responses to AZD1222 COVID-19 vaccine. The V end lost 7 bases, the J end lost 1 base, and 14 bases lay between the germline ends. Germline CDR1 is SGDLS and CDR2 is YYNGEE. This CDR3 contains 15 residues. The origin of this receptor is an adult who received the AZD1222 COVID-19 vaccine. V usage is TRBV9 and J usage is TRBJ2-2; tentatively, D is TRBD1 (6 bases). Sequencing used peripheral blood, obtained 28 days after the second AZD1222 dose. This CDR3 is CASGARQENTGELFF. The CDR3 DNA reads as TGTGCCAGCGGAGCCAGACAGGAGAACACCGGGGAGCTGTTTTTT.